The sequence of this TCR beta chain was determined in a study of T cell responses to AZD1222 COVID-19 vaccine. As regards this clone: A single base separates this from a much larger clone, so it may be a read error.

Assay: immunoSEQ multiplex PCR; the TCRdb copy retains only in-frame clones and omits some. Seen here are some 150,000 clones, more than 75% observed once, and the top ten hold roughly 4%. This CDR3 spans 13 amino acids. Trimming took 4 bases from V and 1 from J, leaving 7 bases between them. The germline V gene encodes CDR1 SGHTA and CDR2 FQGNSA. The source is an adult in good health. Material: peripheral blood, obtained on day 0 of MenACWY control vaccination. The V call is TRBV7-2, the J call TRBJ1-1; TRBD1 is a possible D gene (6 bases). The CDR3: CASSSGQNTEAFF. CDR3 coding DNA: TGTGCCAGCAGCTCGGGACAGAACACTGAAGCTTTCTTT.